This TCR beta chain was sequenced during a study of blood T cell repertoires in COVID-19. V was cut by 4 bases and J by 1 base, with 13 bases left in between. Germline values: CDR1 KGHSH, CDR2 LQKENI. The CDR3 sequence is 15 residues long. Here immunoSEQ multiplex PCR was the method, and the copy in TCRdb shows in-frame clones only, minus some. This table holds some 670,000 clones, 90% found once. The chain combines TRBV18 with TRBJ1-1; possibly TRBD1 for D (5 bases). Material: peripheral blood. The TCR comes from a woman aged 18 to 35 with acute or convalescent COVID-19. The CDR3 loop is CASSLGAVGNTEAFF. DNA of the CDR3: TGTGCCAGCTCACTAGGGGCAGTTGGGAACACTGAAGCTTTCTTT. Full variable domain (outside the CDR3, taken from reference TRBV18 and TRBJ1-1): NAGVMQNPRHLVRRRGQEARLRCSPMKGHSHVYWYRQLPEEGLKFMVYLQKENIIDESGMPKERFSAEFPKEGPSILRIQQVVRGDSAAYFCASSLGAVGNTEAFFGQGTRLTVV.